This TCR beta chain derives from a study of blood T cells in healthy people across ages. A J-beta primer mix and a sample-barcoded 5' primer were used in a second PCR of about 6 to 12 cycles. TCRdb passed the 5' RACE reads through MiXCR, listing each CDR3 protein once. The sample shows approximately 1.5 million distinct CDR3 sequences, almost 35% of them seen only once. This clonotype was counted between two and nine times. What it binds is unknown. This CDR3 is built from 14 residues. Germline trimming cut 7 bases from V and 5 bases from J; bases unmatched to any gene: 8. The germline V gene has CDR1 MDHEN and CDR2 SYDVKM. Whole-study results and caveats: PBMCs that were unsorted prevented a conclusive naive versus antigen-experienced comparison. The study lacked donor CMV status, which possibly confounded expanded clonotype changes. Total diversity from one million sequenced T cells was likely underestimated. Naive CD4+ cells and diversity were both higher in long-lived donors than in aged donors.

The sample comprised blood. The sequence came from a woman between 25 and 40 years old in good health. The chain is built from TRBV28 and TRBJ2-1; the match to TRBD2 covers 7 bases. The CDR3 reads CASNTLSGDNEQFF. The CDR3 nucleotides read TGTGCCAGCAACACCCTGAGCGGGGACAATGAGCAGTTCTTC.